This passage covers 18 T cell receptor beta chains from one sample sequenced in a study of beta chain features in type 1 diabetes (dated by TCRdb to 2017 to 2018). Which antigens these TCRs recognize remains unknown. The full study reports these points: In all four CD4+ subsets, TCRB CDR3 length was moderately but significantly shorter in type 1 diabetes patients.

Library preparation employed the immunoSEQ multiplex PCR assay. All of the isolated RNA was reverse transcribed with the High Capacity cDNA Reverse Transcription Kit, so expressed TCRB transcripts were sequenced. TCRdb holds this immuneACCESS table with in-frame rearrangements only. Some clones are missing; in checked studies, unresolved V genes explain under half, and the rest has no known cause. For this sample the table gives under 200,000 clones, of which about 9% were detected only once. The ten largest clones take up more than 0.45% of the sample. Sequenced sample: central memory CD4+ T cells from blood. Receptors originate from a woman younger than 35 with type 1 diabetes.

This clone has only a few counts. This CDR3 reads CASSLGINSPLHF. CDR3 sequence (DNA): TGTGCCAGCAGCTTGGGCATAAATTCACCCCTCCACTTT. This rearrangement joins TRBV7-2 to TRBJ1-6, with unresolved D. Between the trimmed V and J ends, which lost 3 bases and 7 bases, there was a span of 7 bases. CDR3 length: 13 amino acids. Germline V lookup: CDR1 SGHTA, CDR2 FQGNSA.

The chain recombines TRBV23-1 with TRBJ1-5, with D perhaps TRBD1 (5 bases). TRBV23-1 is identified as an open reading frame with a role that is uncertain. V was shortened by 8 bases and J by 2 bases, with 19 bases between the two germline ends. The CDR3 loop spans 16 amino acids. The CDR3 region has the DNA TGCGCCAGCTCTGGGGTCACGTTCAGGGGCAATCAGCCCCAGCATTTT. It is translated as CASSGVTFRGNQPQHF.

This clone was counted between two and nine times. An end of the junction does not agree with germline; a read error may underlie this. The chain uses TRBV18 and TRBJ1-2; possible D gene TRBD1, 6 bases. The length of the CDR3 is 13 residues. The germline V gene has CDR1 KGHSH and CDR2 LQKENI. Written as DNA, the CDR3 is TGTGCCAGCTCGCCACAGGGAGGCCGAAGCTACACCTTC. This gives the protein CASSPQGGRSYTF.

This clone turned up a few times. The junction departs from the called germline gene at one end, perhaps through a read error. The chain couples TRBV7-3 to TRBJ1-5; weak D call: TRBD1 (5 bases). The CDR3 is made up of 15 amino acids. Per germline, CDR1 SGHTA and CDR2 FQGTGA. The CDR3 sequence: CASSRGDRLNQPQHF. The CDR3 nucleotides read TGCGCCAGCAGCCGCGGAGACAGACTCAATCAGCCCCAGCATTTT.

This clone was recorded a few times. The CDR3 is CASSQGGTRADTQYF. The CDR3 nucleotides are TGTGCCAGCAGCCAAGGTGGGACTAGGGCAGATACGCAGTATTTT. The chain recombines TRBV14 with TRBJ2-3; 8 nucleotides match TRBD2. J was trimmed by 4 bases and V by 1 base; bases with no gene match: 4. Per germline, CDR1 SGHDN and CDR2 FVKESK. This CDR3 comprises 15 residues.

A few counts support this clone. The V gene is TRBV28, the J gene TRBJ1-2; the D is unclear. The CDR3 totals 14 residues. Germline CDR1 is MDHEN and CDR2 is SYDVKM. The germline V and J ends were trimmed by 7 bases and 5 bases, with 17 bases remaining between them. In DNA, the CDR3 is TGTGCCAGCACCCGGGATTCGGAACTTTATGGCTACACCTTC. Translating gives CASTRDSELYGYTF.

This clone showed up just a few times. The chain has TRBV10-3 and TRBJ1-4, with D maybe TRBD1 (5 bases). The germline CDR1 and CDR2 sequences are ENHRY and SYGVKD. V gave up 3 bases and J gave up 12 bases, with 11 bases separating them. This CDR3 is built from 12 residues. The CDR3 is CAISDLKGQLFF. The CDR3 region has the DNA TGTGCCATCAGTGATCTTAAGGGGCAACTGTTTTTT.

The chain combines TRBV7-2 with TRBJ2-2; 10 nucleotides match TRBD2. This CDR3 comprises 17 residues. V was pared by 4 bases and J by 0 bases, with 5 bases of the junction left unmatched. Germline V lookup: CDR1 SGHTA, CDR2 FQGNSA. CDR3: CASSWYLAGANTGELFF. CDR3 bases: TGTGCCAGCAGCTGGTATCTAGCGGGGGCGAACACCGGGGAGCTGTTTTTT.

The chain couples TRBV5-6 to TRBJ2-6; 8 bases map to TRBD1. The trim removed 2 bases at V and 2 bases at J, leaving 3 bases unmatched. The CDR3 has 16 amino acids. CDR1 is SGHDT and CDR2 is YYEEEE in the germline V gene. The CDR3, as DNA: TGTGCCAGCAGCTTTGGACAGGGTCCTGGGGCCAACGTCCTGACTTTC. It is translated as CASSFGQGPGANVLTF.

This chain uses TRBV11-2 with TRBJ2-5; a weak D match, TRBD1 (5 bases). V was shortened by 4 bases and J by 1 base, with 7 bases between the two germline ends. Germline values: CDR1 SGHAT, CDR2 FQNNGV. The CDR3 runs 13 residues. The CDR3 nucleotides read TGTGCCAGCAGCTCCAGGGTCCAAGAGACCCAGTACTTC. Encoded protein: CASSSRVQETQYF.

The chain carries TRBV18 and TRBJ1-4, with 8 bases fitting TRBD1. There are 15 residues in the CDR3. The germline CDR1 and CDR2 sequences are KGHSH and LQKENI. V was pared by 3 bases and J by 7 bases, with 7 bases of the junction left unmatched. The DNA of the CDR3 is TGTGCCAGCTCACCTTCCCGGGACAGGCTTGAAAAACTGTTTTTT. It specifies CASSPSRDRLEKLFF. The variable domain in full, with the rest retrieved from reference TRBV18 and TRBJ1-4, is NAGVMQNPRHLVRRRGQEARLRCSPMKGHSHVYWYRQLPEEGLKFMVYLQKENIIDESGMPKERFSAEFPKEGPSILRIQQVVRGDSAAYFCASSPSRDRLEKLFFGSGTQLSVL.

The chain combines TRBV7-9 with TRBJ1-1; D remains unclear. This CDR3 has 13 residues. Trimming left V 2 bases short and J 4 bases short, with 8 bases between. CDR1 is SEHNR, CDR2 FQNEAQ, per germline (reference sequence). The CDR3 region has the DNA TGTGCCAGCAGCTTACAAGAAGCCACTGAAGCTTTCTTT. It encodes CASSLQEATEAFF. Filled out from reference TRBV7-9 and TRBJ1-1, the complete variable domain reads DTGVSQNPRHKITKRGQNVTFRCDPISEHNRLYWYRQTLGQGPEFLTYFQNEAQLEKSRLLSDRFSAERPKGSFSTLEIQRTEQGDSAMYLCASSLQEATEAFFGQGTRLTVV.

The V and J genes are TRBV30 and TRBJ1-1, with D perhaps TRBD1 (5 bases). The germline V gene has CDR1 GTSNPN and CDR2 SVGIG (reference sequence). V was pared by 3 bases and J by 5 bases, with 19 bases between. The CDR3 is 15 amino acids. CDR3 loop: CAWRPSSRGRTEAFF. The CDR3 DNA reads as TGTGCCTGGAGGCCTTCCTCGCGGGGACGTACTGAAGCTTTCTTT.

This clone has a handful of counts. The rearrangement links TRBV10-3 to TRBJ2-7; TRBD2 aligns across 10 bases. Germline assignment: CDR1 ENHRY and CDR2 SYGVKD. J was trimmed by 0 bases and V by 4 bases; bases with no gene match: 3. The CDR3 has 15 residues. The CDR3 here is CAISAGTSASYEQYF. The CDR3 nucleotides read TGTGCCATCAGTGCGGGGACTAGCGCCTCCTACGAGCAGTACTTC.

The V call is TRBV19, the J call TRBJ1-5; TRBD1 matches 11 bases. CDR3 length: 16 amino acids. Germline CDR1 LNHDA, CDR2 SQIVND (reference sequence). With V trimmed by 5 bases and J by 7 bases, 10 bases remained unmatched. As DNA, the CDR3 is TGTGCCAGTAGTGGTCGGACAGGGGGCAGTGGGCAGCCCCAGCATTTT. Translation gives CASSGRTGGSGQPQHF.

The chain couples TRBV7-2 to TRBJ2-1; weak D call: TRBD1 (6 bases). Trimming took off 4 bases at V and 7 bases at J, with 14 bases between the two ends. Germline V gene lookup returns CDR1 SGHTA and CDR2 FQGNSA. This CDR3 comprises 14 residues. The CDR3 coding sequence is TGTGCCAGCAGCTCCTCCTCAGGGGCAAATGAGCAGTTCTTC. Protein product: CASSSSSGANEQFF. The variable domain in full, completed from reference TRBV7-2 and TRBJ2-1, reads GAGVSQSPSNKVTEKGKDVELRCDPISGHTALYWYRQSLGQGLEFLIYFQGNSAPDKSGLPSDRFSAERTGGSVSTLTIQRTQQEDSAVYLCASSSSSGANEQFFGPGTRLTVL.

CDR3 nucleotides: TGTGCCAGCAGCATGCGATTTGGGGGCGAAGCTTTCTTT. This sequence encodes CASSMRFGGEAFF. The rearrangement joins TRBV9 to TRBJ1-1; D possibly corresponds to TRBD1 (6 bases). With 4 bases removed from V and 8 bases from J, the gap between germline ends came to 15 bases. Germline CDR1 SGDLS, CDR2 YYNGEE. The CDR3 has 13 residues.

The sample holds a few counts of this clone. V usage is TRBV7-3 and J usage is TRBJ2-7; 7 bases align to TRBD2. In germline, CDR1 is SGHTA, CDR2 FQGTGA. Losses at the gene ends were 4 bases for V and 3 bases for J; bases not matched to a gene: 3. This CDR3 region has 13 residues. The DNA of the CDR3 is TGTGCCAGCAGCTGGGGGGGGAGCTACGAGCAGTACTTC. It yields the protein CASSWGGSYEQYF.